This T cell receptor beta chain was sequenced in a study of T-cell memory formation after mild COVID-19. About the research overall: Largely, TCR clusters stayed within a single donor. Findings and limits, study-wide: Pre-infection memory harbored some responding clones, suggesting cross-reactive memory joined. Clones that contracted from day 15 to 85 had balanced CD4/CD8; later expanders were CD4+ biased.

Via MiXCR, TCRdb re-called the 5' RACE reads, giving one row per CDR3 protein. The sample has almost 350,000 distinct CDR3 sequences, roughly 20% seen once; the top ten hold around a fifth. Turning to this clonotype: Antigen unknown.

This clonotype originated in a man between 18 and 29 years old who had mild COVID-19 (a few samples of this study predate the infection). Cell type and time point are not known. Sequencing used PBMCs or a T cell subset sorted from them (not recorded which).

The CDR3 sequence is CASSTSTDPSYGYTF. The CDR3 coding sequence is TGTGCCAGCAGTACATCGACAGACCCGAGCTATGGCTACACCTTC. V gene TRBV5-5 combines with J gene TRBJ1-2; D may be TRBD1 (5 bases). V lost 5 bases to trimming and J lost 4 bases, with 18 bases between them. The germline gives CDR1 SGHKS, CDR2 YYEKEE (reference sequence). CDR3 length: 15 amino acids.